The present T cell receptor beta chain was sequenced within a study of blood T cell repertoires in COVID-19. Study summary: Acute and convalescent COVID-19 specimens originated in the United States, Italy and Spain. T cells, B-cell-depleted T cells, or PBMCs provided the cDNA or gDNA that served as material.

Sequencing was performed with immunoSEQ multiplex PCR; in TCRdb, only in-frame clones are kept and a portion is missing. The sample contains 85,000 to 100,000 clones, roughly 88% of which appear only once. The CDR3 is 15 amino acids. V lost 1 base to trimming and J lost 4 bases, with 11 bases between them. CDR1 is MNHNY and CDR2 is SVGAGI in the germline V gene (reference sequence). The sample was peripheral blood. This rearrangement joins TRBV6-6 to TRBJ1-5; maybe TRBD1 (6 bases). The origin of this receptor is a man aged 50 or older with COVID-19, enrolled during active disease. The CDR3 here is CASSYLSGVNQPQHF. CDR3 nucleotides: TGTGCCAGCAGTTACTTGTCAGGGGTAAATCAGCCCCAGCATTTT.